This is a list of T cell receptor beta chains from one sample in a study of T cells after yellow fever vaccination. TCRdb passed the 5' RACE reads through MiXCR, listing each CDR3 protein once. The table has 250,000 to 400,000 distinct CDR3 sequences, roughly 4.3% seen once. Sequences were derived from PBMCs, sampled 5 days after the yellow fever booster vaccination. The receptors were sampled from a man aged 18 to 29 who received the YFV17D yellow fever vaccine. Both conserved end residues are trimmed from each CDR3. D genes are given only for firm matches.

TRBV6-6,.,TRBJ1-2,ASSYLSGNYGYT
TRBV5-1,.,TRBJ2-7,ASSSDTEQY
TRBV20-1,.,TRBJ1-5,SAREVQLEVPQH
TRBV10-3,.,TRBJ2-1,AIKGRYNEQF
TRBV6-2/TRBV6-3,.,TRBJ2-7,ASSPRGRGDEQY
TRBV12-3/TRBV12-4,.,TRBJ1-1,ASSLAEAF
TRBV5-1,TRBD2,TRBJ2-5,ASSLRLAGNLGETQY
TRBV25-1,TRBD2,TRBJ2-2,ASSDPGGGASTGELF
TRBV24-1,TRBD1,TRBJ1-2,ATSDGGTGSYGYT
TRBV5-1,.,TRBJ1-3,ASSFAGGNTIY
TRBV20-1,TRBD1,TRBJ1-3,SARDAPGQGRNTIY
TRBV7-9,.,TRBJ1-4,ASSNTAPGEKLF
TRBV6-1,.,TRBJ1-1,ASRAGGYTEAF
TRBV28,TRBD1,TRBJ2-6,ASRALRDRGIVLT
TRBV5-1,.,TRBJ1-5,ASSLKPDQPQH
TRBV10-3,.,TRBJ2-1,AISERETFYNEQF
TRBV5-1,.,TRBJ2-5,ASSLIPEQETQY
TRBV20-1,TRBD1,TRBJ1-6,SARQGGRSPLH
TRBV12-3/TRBV12-4,.,TRBJ1-2,ASSFTNENGRRWGYT
TRBV7-2,.,TRBJ1-4,ASSLDRGIGEKLF
TRBV12-3/TRBV12-4,TRBD2,TRBJ2-7,ASSLAGGPIYEQY
TRBV4-3,TRBD1,TRBJ2-1,ASSQDPGTGSNEQF
TRBV30,.,TRBJ2-7,AWGQSYEQY
TRBV19,.,TRBJ1-2,ASRPGGGSGGYT
TRBV7-3,.,TRBJ2-5,ASSLNTEETQY
TRBV7-2,.,TRBJ2-3,ASSLARRVDTQY
TRBV29-1,.,TRBJ1-2,SVEDRGPGGYT
TRBV5-5,TRBD2,TRBJ2-1,ASSLVSSGVNEQF
TRBV27,TRBD1,TRBJ1-4,ASSSRQGEEKLF
TRBV21-1,.,TRBJ1-2,ASRAEGGYT
TRBV6-6,TRBD2,TRBJ2-7,ASRRLAGSYEQY
TRBV5-1,.,TRBJ2-5,ASTLLQGEETQY
TRBV5-1,TRBD2,TRBJ2-1,ASSLAGGWNEQF
TRBV2,.,TRBJ2-3,ASSERGHADTQY
TRBV7-2,.,TRBJ1-2,ASSLDQQAVFYGYT
TRBV7-2,.,TRBJ2-2,ATPPWTYNTGELF
TRBV27,.,TRBJ2-2,ASTLKETNTGELF
TRBV9,.,TRBJ1-1,ASSVGVSVRGTGNNTEAF
TRBV7-9,.,TRBJ1-1,ASSSRGAEAF
TRBV12-3/TRBV12-4,.,TRBJ1-2,ASSLASRFYGYT
TRBV29-1,.,TRBJ2-5,SGRNGETQY
TRBV5-5,.,TRBJ1-3,ASSSLGILADTIY
TRBV6-5,TRBD1,TRBJ1-2,ASTLRGTGGSGYT
TRBV11-2,TRBD1,TRBJ1-2,ASSSGTGVNYGYT
TRBV3-1,.,TRBJ1-6,ASSSSGGRGSPLH
TRBV5-1,.,TRBJ2-5,ASSLWNMLYQETQY